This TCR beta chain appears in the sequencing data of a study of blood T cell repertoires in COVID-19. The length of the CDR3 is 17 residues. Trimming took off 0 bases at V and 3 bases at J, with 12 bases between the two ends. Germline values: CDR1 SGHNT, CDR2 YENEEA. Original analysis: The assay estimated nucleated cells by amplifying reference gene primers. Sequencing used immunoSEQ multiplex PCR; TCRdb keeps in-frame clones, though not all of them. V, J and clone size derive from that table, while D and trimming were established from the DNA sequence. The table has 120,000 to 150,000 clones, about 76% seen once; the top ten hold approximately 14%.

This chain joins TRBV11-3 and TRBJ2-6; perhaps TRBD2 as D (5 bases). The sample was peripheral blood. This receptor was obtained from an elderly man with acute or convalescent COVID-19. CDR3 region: CASSLDAGVGGANVLTF. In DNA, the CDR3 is TGTGCCAGCAGCTTAGATGCCGGGGTTGGTGGGGCCAACGTCCTGACTTTC.